These 20 T cell receptor beta chains share one sample of origin, sequenced in a study of chronic HIV infection and antiretroviral therapy. MiXCR, run by TCRdb on the 5' RACE reads, gives a single entry per CDR3 protein. The data show more than 25,000 distinct CDR3 sequences, 8% to 10% seen once. Sequencing used peripheral blood. The receptors originated from an adult who had HIV and had not received antiretroviral therapy, or was an uninfected healthy control (not recorded which).

This clonotype was counted between two and nine times. This chain joins TRBV7-9 and TRBJ2-1; 16 bases are shared with TRBD2. Germline V lookup: CDR1 SEHNR, CDR2 FQNEAQ (reference sequence). The CDR3 loop spans 15 amino acids. V shed 6 bases, J shed 9 bases, and the junction held 5 bases outside the gene matches. DNA for the CDR3: TGTGCCAGCAGGCCCGGGACTAGCGGGAGGGTTGAGCAGTTCTTC. Translation: CASRPGTSGRVEQFF.

There are a few counts of this clonotype. This chain uses TRBV20-1 with TRBJ2-2, with TRBD1 as a possible D gene (5 bases). Germline CDR1 and CDR2: DFQATT and SNEGSKA (reference sequence). Trimming shortened V by 4 bases and J by 1 base, and 7 bases separated the two germline ends. CDR3 length: 13 amino acids. The CDR3 DNA reads TGCAGTGCTAACAGGAGGAACACCGGGGAGCTGTTTTTT. The encoded protein is CSANRRNTGELFF.

Concerning this clonotype: Since a much larger clone is just one base distant, this may be a read error. Given the absence of the conserved phenylalanine or tryptophan at the CDR3 end, a read error is likely. The gene calls are TRBV27 and TRBJ1-2; D perhaps matches TRBD1 (6 bases). Germline V CDR1 and CDR2: MNHEY, SMNVEV (reference sequence). V was cut by 0 bases and J by 0 bases, with 14 bases left in between. The CDR3 runs to 17 residues. The CDR3 bases are TGTGCCAGCAGTTTATCGAAGACAGGACAAGCTAACTATGGCTACACCTTA. Translating it yields CASSLSKTGQANYGYTL.

There are many counts of this clonotype. The J gene is TRBJ2-1, the V gene TRBV3-1; possibly TRBD2 for D (5 bases). There are 15 residues in the CDR3. Trimming removed 0 bases at V and 8 bases at J, with 14 bases between. The germline V gene encodes CDR1 LGHDT and CDR2 YNNKEL (reference sequence). The CDR3 DNA sequence: TGTGCCAGCAGCCAAGATCCGGGGAGAAGCGATGAGCAGTTCTTC. It yields the protein CASSQDPGRSDEQFF.

A few counts support this clonotype. The chain couples TRBV10-3 to TRBJ2-1, with 10 nucleotides matching TRBD2. Germline V lookup: CDR1 ENHRY, CDR2 SYGVKD. After removal of 10 bases from V and 10 bases from J, the junction contained 10 bases not matched to a gene. The CDR3 runs 13 residues. The CDR3 DNA is TGTGCCAGCCAAAGCGGGAGGGCCGAAGAGCAGTTCTTC. Translated, it gives CASQSGRAEEQFF.

This clonotype appeared many times. Germline and junction disagree at one end, which may indicate a read error. The chain has TRBV24-1 and TRBJ2-2, with D perhaps matching TRBD2 (5 bases). Germline lookup yields CDR1 KGHDR and CDR2 SFDVKD. This CDR3 has 13 amino acids. The CDR3 DNA reads as TGTGCCACCGGTGAAAGCGGCACCGGGGAGCTGTTTTTT. Translation: CATGESGTGELFF.

This clonotype was counted many times. This chain links TRBV11-1 with TRBJ2-3; no clear D. CDR3 size: 13 residues. Trimming removed 3 bases at V and 5 bases at J, with 9 bases between. Per the germline V gene, CDR1 is SGHAT and CDR2 is FQDESV (reference sequence). CDR3 sequence: CASSFRDQDTQYF. DNA for the CDR3: TGTGCCAGCAGCTTTAGAGACCAAGATACGCAGTATTTT.

This clonotype turned up a few times. This chain connects TRBV11-2 to TRBJ2-3; perhaps TRBD2 as D (6 bases). The germline CDR1 and CDR2 sequences are SGHAT and FQNNGV. The CDR3 length is 14 residues. V was clipped by 5 bases and J by 4 bases, with 13 bases between them. CDR3 sequence reads: CASSLRLESDTQYF. CDR3 DNA sequence: TGTGCCAGCAGCCTCCGACTAGAATCAGATACGCAGTATTTT.

The rearrangement links TRBV6-2 or TRBV6-3 to TRBJ1-1, with TRBD1 as a possible D gene (5 bases). Deletions cut 5 bases from V and 3 bases from J, with 16 bases between. Per germline, CDR1 MNHEY and CDR2 SVGEGT. CDR3 size: 15 residues. CDR3 in DNA: TGTGCCAGCAGTAACTGGGGGGGTCCCGACACTGAAGCTTTCTTT. Translated, it gives CASSNWGGPDTEAFF.

This clonotype was recorded at least ten times. The V gene is TRBV4-1, the J gene TRBJ2-1; 7 positions agree with TRBD2. V lost 6 bases to trimming and J lost 6 bases; unmatched junction nucleotides: 11. The CDR3 contains 15 residues. Germline V gene lookup returns CDR1 MGHRA and CDR2 YSYEKL. The CDR3 reads CASRDTSEMGNEQFF. The CDR3, as DNA: TGCGCCAGCAGGGATACTAGCGAAATGGGCAATGAGCAGTTCTTC.

This clonotype has only a few counts. CDR3 sequence (DNA): TGTGCCACCAGTGCAGGGGGCAATCAGCCCCAGCATTTT. It yields the protein CATSAGGNQPQHF. The V call is TRBV24-1, the J call TRBJ1-5; weak D call: TRBD1 (6 bases). The CDR3 spans 13 residues. The V gene's germline CDR1 is KGHDR and CDR2 SFDVKD. Trimming stripped 5 bases from V and 2 bases from J, with 6 bases between.

The chain links TRBV3-1 to TRBJ1-5; the D gene is possibly TRBD1 (5 bases). Germline CDR1 is LGHDT and CDR2 is YNNKEL (reference sequence). The CDR3 length is 17 residues. Between the trimmed V and J ends, which lost 0 bases and 1 base, there was a span of 13 bases. CDR3 loop: CASSQDPPQGSNQPQHF. The CDR3 DNA is TGTGCCAGCAGCCAAGACCCCCCCCAGGGAAGCAATCAGCCCCAGCATTTT.

This clonotype was observed at least ten times. The chain joins TRBV2 to TRBJ1-6; D not certain. The CDR3 contains 13 residues. Germline V gene sequence: CDR1 SNHLY, CDR2 FYNNEI. The ends were cut back, 6 bases at V and 9 bases at J, with 12 bases in the middle. The CDR3 coding sequence is TGTGCCAGCAGAGTGGGAGAGAGTTCACCCCTCCACTTT. Amino acid sequence: CASRVGESSPLHF.

V is TRBV7-9 and J is TRBJ2-3, with no clear D. V was clipped by 4 bases and J by 3 bases, with 8 bases between them. This CDR3 comprises 13 residues. Germline V gene lookup returns CDR1 SEHNR and CDR2 FQNEAQ (reference sequence). CDR3 in DNA: TGTGCCAGCAGCTCCGACTGGACAGATACGCAGTATTTT. Amino acid sequence: CASSSDWTDTQYF. Full variable domain (missing parts from reference TRBV7-9 and TRBJ2-3): DTGVSQNPRHKITKRGQNVTFRCDPISEHNRLYWYRQTLGQGPEFLTYFQNEAQLEKSRLLSDRFSAERPKGSFSTLEIQRTEQGDSAMYLCASSSDWTDTQYFGPGTRLTVL.

The chain has TRBV2 and TRBJ2-7; the match to TRBD1 covers 11 bases. Germline CDR1 is SNHLY and CDR2 is FYNNEI. This CDR3 is 11 amino acids long. V shed 6 bases, J shed 12 bases, and the junction held 4 bases outside the gene matches. DNA of the CDR3: TGTGCCAGCAGGGGACAGGGGGTCGGGTACTTC. Encoded protein: CASRGQGVGYF.

The sample holds many counts of this clonotype. J is TRBJ2-1 and V is TRBV25-1; maybe TRBD2 (6 bases). CDR3 length: 13 residues. The germline V gene has CDR1 MGHDK and CDR2 SYGVNS. V shed 5 bases and J shed 4 bases, with 9 bases lying between them. The CDR3 DNA follows: TGTGCCAGCAGTTTAGCGGATTACAATGAGCAGTTCTTC. Translating it yields CASSLADYNEQFF.

This clonotype was recorded many times. The chain links TRBV6-4 to TRBJ2-3, with TRBD2 identical over 8 bases. The CDR3 length is 14 residues. The germline gives CDR1 MRHNA, CDR2 SNTAGT. V lost 4 bases, J lost 2 bases, and 2 bases stayed unmatched. DNA for the CDR3: TGTGCCAGCAGTGCGGGGGGGCCCACAGATACGCAGTATTTT. It encodes CASSAGGPTDTQYF.

By share, this clonotype counts as medium-sized. V usage is TRBV27 and J usage is TRBJ2-7; D is perhaps TRBD2 (5 bases). The germline gives CDR1 MNHEY, CDR2 SMNVEV (reference sequence). There are 13 residues in the CDR3. Trimming pared 5 bases from V and 4 bases from J, leaving 12 bases between. CDR3 region: CASSTRDQYEQYF. The CDR3 coding sequence is TGTGCCAGCAGTACGAGGGATCAATACGAGCAGTACTTC.

The chain is built from TRBV2 and TRBJ2-7; D is unresolved. The CDR3 consists of 14 residues. Germline-derived CDR1 and CDR2 are SNHLY and FYNNEI. The ends were cut back, 6 bases at V and 4 bases at J, with 16 bases in the middle. DNA for the CDR3: TGTGCCAGCAGCTCGCAAGGAGATAGATACGAGCAGTACTTC. Translation gives CASSSQGDRYEQYF.

This clonotype was seen at least ten times. DNA for the CDR3: TGTGCCAGCAGTTCCGGACAGGCTAACACTGAAGCTTTCTTT. It encodes CASSSGQANTEAFF. The J gene is TRBJ1-1, the V gene TRBV27, with TRBD1 matching over 7 bases. CDR1 MNHEY and CDR2 SMNVEV come from the germline V gene (reference sequence). This CDR3 contains 14 residues. Germline trimming cut 4 bases from V and 2 bases from J; bases unmatched to any gene: 4.